The rows below give T cell receptor beta chains drawn from one sample of a study of T cell responses to AZD1222 COVID-19 vaccine. Using immunoSEQ multiplex PCR, the repertoire was profiled, and TCRdb retains in-frame clones only, with some absent. This table has roughly 120,000 clones, 80% to 85% appearing once. The sample in question was peripheral blood, obtained on day 0 of AZD1222 vaccination. The receptors originated from an adult in good health. Each CDR3 is given with its conserved first and last residue. A D gene is named only where the DNA matches it firmly. Size values are once, few and many counts, or a class for expanded clones, and some rows have none.

abundance: NA
j_gene: TRBJ2-1
v_gene: TRBV10-3
d_gene: TRBD2
CDR3aa: CAISSGLAGGEQFF
CDR3nt: TGTGCCATCAGTTCGGGACTAGCGGGGGGTGAGCAGTTCTTC

abundance: few
j_gene: TRBJ2-7
v_gene: TRBV6-2/TRBV6-3
d_gene: TRBD2
CDR3aa: CASSYSEVAGIYEQYF
CDR3nt: TGTGCCAGCAGTTACTCGGAGGTAGCGGGAATTTACGAGCAGTACTTC

abundance: NA
j_gene: TRBJ2-1
v_gene: TRBV5-1
d_gene: TRBD2
CDR3aa: CASSLRLAAVYEQFF
CDR3nt: TGCGCCAGCAGCTTGAGACTAGCTGCTGTATATGAGCAGTTCTTC

abundance: once
j_gene: TRBJ2-6
v_gene: TRBV27
d_gene: NA
CDR3aa: CASSGPPFSGANVLTF
CDR3nt: TGTGCCAGCAGCGGACCTCCCTTCTCTGGGGCCAACGTCCTGACTTTC

abundance: NA
j_gene: TRBJ1-4
v_gene: TRBV19
d_gene: NA
CDR3aa: CASSYGQAHEKLFF
CDR3nt: TGTGCCAGTAGCTACGGGCAGGCTCACGAAAAACTGTTTTTT

abundance: NA
j_gene: TRBJ2-2
v_gene: TRBV5-4
d_gene: NA
CDR3aa: CASSYRGDTGELFF
CDR3nt: TGTGCCAGCAGCTATCGCGGGGACACCGGGGAGCTGTTTTTT

abundance: NA
j_gene: TRBJ1-4
v_gene: TRBV19
d_gene: NA
CDR3aa: CASSTIPGEKLFF
CDR3nt: TGTGCCAGTAGTACTATCCCGGGTGAAAAACTGTTTTTT

abundance: NA
j_gene: TRBJ2-2
v_gene: TRBV10-3
d_gene: TRBD2
CDR3aa: CAITGTRETGELFF
CDR3nt: TGTGCCATCACCGGGACTAGGGAAACCGGGGAGCTGTTTTTT

abundance: NA
j_gene: TRBJ2-5
v_gene: TRBV5-1
d_gene: NA
CDR3aa: CASSLVIGRGGETQYF
CDR3nt: TGCGCCAGCAGCTTGGTTATAGGGCGGGGAGGAGAGACCCAGTACTTC

abundance: once
j_gene: TRBJ2-7
v_gene: TRBV6-4
d_gene: TRBD1
CDR3aa: CASSESRDRATYEQYF
CDR3nt: TGTGCCAGCAGTGAGAGCCGGGACAGGGCTACCTACGAGCAGTACTTC

abundance: NA
j_gene: TRBJ2-5
v_gene: TRBV9
d_gene: TRBD1
CDR3aa: CASSVRQGEETQYF
CDR3nt: TGTGCCAGCAGCGTCCGACAGGGGGAAGAGACCCAGTACTTC

abundance: once
j_gene: TRBJ2-7
v_gene: TRBV21-1
d_gene: NA
CDR3aa: CASSKERSALDSCYEQYF
CDR3nt: TGTGCCAGCAGCAAAGAACGGTCTGCTCTGGACAGTTGCTACGAGCAGTACTTC

abundance: NA
j_gene: TRBJ2-7
v_gene: TRBV27
d_gene: NA
CDR3aa: CASSFKGNSLYEQYF
CDR3nt: TGTGCCAGCAGTTTCAAGGGGAACTCCCTCTACGAGCAGTACTTC

abundance: NA
j_gene: TRBJ2-7
v_gene: TRBV5-4
d_gene: NA
CDR3aa: CASSLGAGSSYEQYF
CDR3nt: TGTGCCAGCAGCTTGGGAGCAGGCAGCTCCTACGAGCAGTACTTC

abundance: NA
j_gene: TRBJ2-5
v_gene: TRBV5-1
d_gene: TRBD2
CDR3aa: CASSTGTSVQETQYF
CDR3nt: TGCGCCAGCAGCACCGGGACTAGTGTTCAAGAGACCCAGTACTTC

abundance: NA
j_gene: TRBJ1-5
v_gene: TRBV6-4
d_gene: NA
CDR3aa: CASSEEGGQPQHF
CDR3nt: TGTGCCAGCAGTGAGGAGGGAGGTCAGCCCCAGCATTTT

abundance: few
j_gene: TRBJ1-2
v_gene: TRBV14
d_gene: NA
CDR3aa: CASSRGLGAINGYTF
CDR3nt: TGTGCCAGCAGCCGAGGCCTGGGGGCTATTAATGGCTACACCTTC

abundance: NA
j_gene: TRBJ1-2
v_gene: TRBV6-1
d_gene: NA
CDR3aa: CASSEFAGGYGYTF
CDR3nt: TGTGCCAGCAGTGAATTTGCGGGGGGATATGGCTACACCTTC

abundance: NA
j_gene: TRBJ2-7
v_gene: TRBV4-1
d_gene: NA
CDR3aa: CASSQDGQLYEQYF
CDR3nt: TGCGCCAGCAGCCAAGATGGACAGCTCTACGAGCAGTACTTC

abundance: few
j_gene: TRBJ2-2
v_gene: TRBV6-5
d_gene: NA
CDR3aa: CASSFDRSNTGELFF
CDR3nt: TGTGCCAGCAGTTTTGACAGGTCGAACACCGGGGAGCTGTTTTTT

abundance: NA
j_gene: TRBJ1-2
v_gene: TRBV2
d_gene: TRBD1
CDR3aa: CASSERGQGGLYGYTF
CDR3nt: TGTGCCAGCAGTGAACGGGGACAGGGGGGGCTCTATGGCTACACCTTC

abundance: NA
j_gene: TRBJ2-7
v_gene: TRBV5-6
d_gene: NA
CDR3aa: CASSLAMGYEQYF
CDR3nt: TGTGCCAGCAGCTTGGCCATGGGTTACGAGCAGTACTTC

abundance: NA
j_gene: TRBJ1-1
v_gene: TRBV21-1
d_gene: NA
CDR3aa: CASSLRTGPPETEAFF
CDR3nt: TGTGCCAGCAGCTTACGGACAGGCCCGCCGGAGACTGAAGCTTTCTTT

abundance: NA
j_gene: TRBJ2-5
v_gene: TRBV11-3
d_gene: NA
CDR3aa: CASSEGPASETQYF
CDR3nt: TGTGCCAGCAGCGAAGGGCCAGCTTCGGAGACCCAGTACTTC

abundance: NA
j_gene: TRBJ2-3
v_gene: TRBV4-3
d_gene: NA
CDR3aa: CASSQDRYSNTDTQYF
CDR3nt: TGCGCCAGCAGCCAAGATCGGTACTCTAACACAGATACGCAGTATTTT

abundance: NA
j_gene: TRBJ2-4
v_gene: TRBV7-2
d_gene: TRBD2
CDR3aa: CASSLLAGGGLGAQYF
CDR3nt: TGTGCCAGCAGCTTACTGGCGGGAGGGGGTTTAGGTGCTCAGTACTTC

abundance: once
j_gene: TRBJ2-1
v_gene: TRBV5-1
d_gene: NA
CDR3aa: CASSLAGQPRNNEQFF
CDR3nt: TGCGCCAGCAGCTTGGCCGGGCAGCCCCGGAACAATGAGCAGTTCTTC

abundance: few
j_gene: TRBJ1-5
v_gene: TRBV18
d_gene: NA
CDR3aa: CASSPGTGQPQHF
CDR3nt: TGTGCCAGCTCACCTGGGACGGGTCAGCCCCAGCATTTT

abundance: NA
j_gene: TRBJ1-6
v_gene: TRBV7-9
d_gene: TRBD1
CDR3aa: CASSPTGGRSPLHF
CDR3nt: TGTGCCAGCAGCCCGACAGGGGGCCGTTCACCCCTCCACTTT

abundance: NA
j_gene: TRBJ2-5
v_gene: TRBV6-5
d_gene: TRBD1
CDR3aa: CASRYPGQGAETQYF
CDR3nt: TGTGCCAGCAGATATCCGGGACAGGGAGCAGAGACCCAGTACTTC

abundance: NA
j_gene: TRBJ2-6
v_gene: TRBV7-3
d_gene: NA
CDR3aa: CASSLAASGANVLTF
CDR3nt: TGTGCCAGCAGCTTAGCCGCCTCTGGGGCCAACGTCCTGACTTTC

abundance: few
j_gene: TRBJ2-7
v_gene: TRBV7-9
d_gene: NA
CDR3aa: CASSWTRSYEQYF
CDR3nt: TGTGCCAGCAGCTGGACACGTTCCTACGAGCAGTACTTC

abundance: NA
j_gene: TRBJ2-7
v_gene: TRBV10-3
d_gene: TRBD1
CDR3aa: CAIKPQQGANSYEQYF
CDR3nt: TGTGCCATCAAACCACAACAGGGGGCTAACTCCTACGAGCAGTACTTC

abundance: NA
j_gene: TRBJ2-7
v_gene: TRBV20-1
d_gene: NA
CDR3aa: CSASYVQGYYEQYF
CDR3nt: TGCAGTGCTAGTTATGTACAGGGATACTACGAGCAGTACTTC

abundance: few
j_gene: TRBJ2-5
v_gene: TRBV28
d_gene: NA
CDR3aa: CASSPRQETQYF
CDR3nt: TGTGCCAGCAGTCCCAGACAAGAGACCCAGTACTTC

abundance: once
j_gene: TRBJ1-5
v_gene: TRBV10-3
d_gene: TRBD1
CDR3aa: CAIRPGTGTGQPQHF
CDR3nt: TGTGCCATCAGACCCGGGACAGGGACAGGTCAGCCCCAGCATTTT

abundance: few
j_gene: TRBJ1-2
v_gene: TRBV4-2
d_gene: NA
CDR3aa: CASSPTGTPNYGYTF
CDR3nt: TGTGCCAGCAGCCCTACAGGAACTCCTAACTATGGCTACACCTTC

abundance: NA
j_gene: TRBJ1-3
v_gene: TRBV6-5
d_gene: NA
CDR3aa: CASRVDGGNTIYF
CDR3nt: TGTGCCAGCAGGGTGGACGGTGGAAACACCATATATTTT

abundance: once
j_gene: TRBJ2-7
v_gene: TRBV10-3
d_gene: NA
CDR3aa: CAIWSGQGGEQYF
CDR3nt: TGTGCCATCTGGTCGGGGCAGGGCGGAGAGCAGTACTTC

abundance: NA
j_gene: TRBJ2-3
v_gene: TRBV27
d_gene: NA
CDR3aa: CASSLTLAVSTDTQYF
CDR3nt: TGTGCCAGCAGTCTCACCTTAGCGGTGAGCACAGATACGCAGTATTTT

abundance: NA
j_gene: TRBJ2-1
v_gene: TRBV19
d_gene: NA
CDR3aa: CASSPSLVREQFF
CDR3nt: TGTGCCAGTAGCCCCTCTTTAGTAAGAGAGCAGTTCTTC

abundance: NA
j_gene: TRBJ1-2
v_gene: TRBV6-5
d_gene: TRBD1
CDR3aa: CASSPSGTDYGYTF
CDR3nt: TGTGCCAGCAGTCCAAGTGGGACAGACTATGGCTACACCTTC

abundance: NA
j_gene: TRBJ1-3
v_gene: TRBV3-1/TRBV3-2
d_gene: NA
CDR3aa: CASSQGGAYGNTIYF
CDR3nt: TGTGCCAGCAGCCAAGGGGGTGCGTACGGAAACACCATATATTTT

abundance: NA
j_gene: TRBJ2-5
v_gene: TRBV4-1
d_gene: TRBD2
CDR3aa: CASSQRISGGAAETQYF
CDR3nt: TGCGCCAGCAGCCAAAGGATTAGCGGGGGGGCGGCGGAGACCCAGTACTTC

abundance: few
j_gene: TRBJ2-2
v_gene: TRBV9
d_gene: NA
CDR3aa: CASSVMNTGELFF
CDR3nt: TGTGCCAGCAGCGTAATGAACACCGGGGAGCTGTTTTTT

abundance: NA
j_gene: TRBJ1-5
v_gene: TRBV4-2
d_gene: NA
CDR3aa: CASSQDRGYQPQHF
CDR3nt: TGTGCCAGCAGCCAAGACAGGGGATATCAGCCCCAGCATTTT

abundance: NA
j_gene: TRBJ2-3
v_gene: TRBV29-1
d_gene: NA
CDR3aa: CSVAVLGGADTQYF
CDR3nt: TGCAGCGTGGCGGTTTTGGGAGGCGCAGATACGCAGTATTTT

abundance: NA
j_gene: TRBJ1-4
v_gene: TRBV7-8
d_gene: NA
CDR3aa: CASSLGGSTNEKLFF
CDR3nt: TGTGCCAGCAGCTTAGGTGGATCAACTAATGAAAAACTGTTTTTT